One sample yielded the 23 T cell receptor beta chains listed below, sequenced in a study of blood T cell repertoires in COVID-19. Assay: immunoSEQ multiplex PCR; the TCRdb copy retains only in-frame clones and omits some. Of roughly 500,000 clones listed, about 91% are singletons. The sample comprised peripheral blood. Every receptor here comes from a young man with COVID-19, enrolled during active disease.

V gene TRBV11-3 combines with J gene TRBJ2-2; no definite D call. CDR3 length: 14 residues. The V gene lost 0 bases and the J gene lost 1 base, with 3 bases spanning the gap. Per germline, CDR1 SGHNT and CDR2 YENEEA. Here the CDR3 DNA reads TGTGCCAGCAGCTTAGAACTGAACACCGGGGAGCTGTTTTTT. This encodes CASSLELNTGELFF.

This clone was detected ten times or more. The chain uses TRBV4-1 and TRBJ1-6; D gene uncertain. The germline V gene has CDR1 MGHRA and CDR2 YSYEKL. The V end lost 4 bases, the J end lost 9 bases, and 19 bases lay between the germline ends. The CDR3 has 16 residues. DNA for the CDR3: TGCGCCAGCAGCCTTGGAGCGGGGAGGTCGGGTTCACCCCTCCACTTT. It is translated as CASSLGAGRSGSPLHF.

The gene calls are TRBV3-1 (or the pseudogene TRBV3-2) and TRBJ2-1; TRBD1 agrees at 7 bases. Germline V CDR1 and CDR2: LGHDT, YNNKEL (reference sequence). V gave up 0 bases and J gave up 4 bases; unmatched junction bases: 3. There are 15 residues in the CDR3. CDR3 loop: CASSQEIQGYNEQFF. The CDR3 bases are TGTGCCAGCAGCCAAGAAATACAGGGGTACAATGAGCAGTTCTTC.

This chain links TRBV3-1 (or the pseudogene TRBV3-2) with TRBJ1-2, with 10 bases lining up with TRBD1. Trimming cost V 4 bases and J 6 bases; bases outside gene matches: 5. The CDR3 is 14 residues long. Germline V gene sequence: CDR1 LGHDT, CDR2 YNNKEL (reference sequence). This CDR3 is CASSRGTGADGYTF. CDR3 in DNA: TGTGCCAGCAGCCGAGGGACAGGGGCAGATGGCTACACCTTC.

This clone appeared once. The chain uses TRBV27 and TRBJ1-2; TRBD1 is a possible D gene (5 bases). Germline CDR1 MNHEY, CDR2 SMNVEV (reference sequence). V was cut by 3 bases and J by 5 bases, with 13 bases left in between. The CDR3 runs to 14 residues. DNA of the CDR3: TGTGCCAGCAGTTTTGCCGACAGACCTTATGGCTACACCTTC. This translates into CASSFADRPYGYTF.

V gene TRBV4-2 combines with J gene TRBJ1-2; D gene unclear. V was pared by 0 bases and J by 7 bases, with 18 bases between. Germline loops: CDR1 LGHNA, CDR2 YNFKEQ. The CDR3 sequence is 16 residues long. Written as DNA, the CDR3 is TGTGCCAGCAGCCAAGATTGGCAGGCCATTATGTCTGGCTACACCTTC. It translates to CASSQDWQAIMSGYTF.

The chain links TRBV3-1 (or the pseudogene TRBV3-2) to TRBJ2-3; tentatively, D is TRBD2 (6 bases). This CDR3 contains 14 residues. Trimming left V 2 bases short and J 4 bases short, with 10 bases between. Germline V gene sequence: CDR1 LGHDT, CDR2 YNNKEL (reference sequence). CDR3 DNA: TGTGCCAGCAGCCAACTAGCGACCGCAGATACGCAGTATTTT. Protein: CASSQLATADTQYF.

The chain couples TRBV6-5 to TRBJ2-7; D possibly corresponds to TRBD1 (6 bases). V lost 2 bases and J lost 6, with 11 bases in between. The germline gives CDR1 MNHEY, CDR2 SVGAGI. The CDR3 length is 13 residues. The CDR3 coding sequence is TGTGCCAGCAGTTACACAGGGACGAGCGAGCAGTACTTC. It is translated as CASSYTGTSEQYF.

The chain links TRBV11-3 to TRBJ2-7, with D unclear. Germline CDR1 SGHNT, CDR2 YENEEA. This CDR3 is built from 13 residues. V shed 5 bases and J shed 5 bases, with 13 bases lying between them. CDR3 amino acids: CASSPRLRNEQYF. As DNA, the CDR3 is TGTGCCAGCAGCCCACGACTGAGAAACGAGCAGTACTTC.

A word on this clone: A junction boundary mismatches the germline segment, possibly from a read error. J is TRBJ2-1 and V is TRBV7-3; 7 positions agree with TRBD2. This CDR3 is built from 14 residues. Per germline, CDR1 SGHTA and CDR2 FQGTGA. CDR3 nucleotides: TGTGCCAGCAGCCTAACGCGGGAGATCAATGAGCAGTTCTTC. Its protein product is CASSLTREINEQFF.

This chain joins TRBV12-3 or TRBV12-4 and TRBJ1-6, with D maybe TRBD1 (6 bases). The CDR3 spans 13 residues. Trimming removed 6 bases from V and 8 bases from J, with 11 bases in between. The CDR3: CASRRQVYSPLHF. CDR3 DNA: TGTGCCAGCAGAAGACAGGTATATTCACCCCTCCACTTT.

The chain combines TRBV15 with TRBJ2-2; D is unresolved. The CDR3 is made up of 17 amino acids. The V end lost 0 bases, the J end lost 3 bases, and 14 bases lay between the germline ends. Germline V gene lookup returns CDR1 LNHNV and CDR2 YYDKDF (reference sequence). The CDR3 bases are TGTGCCACCAGCAGAGAATGGATGAGGAGTGACACCGGGGAGCTGTTTTTT. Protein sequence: CATSREWMRSDTGELFF. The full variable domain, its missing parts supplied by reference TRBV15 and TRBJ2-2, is DAMVIQNPRYQVTQFGKPVTLSCSQTLNHNVMYWYQQKSSQAPKLLFHYYDKDFNNEADTPDNFQSRRPNTSFCFLDIRSPGLGDTAMYLCATSREWMRSDTGELFFGEGSRLTVL.

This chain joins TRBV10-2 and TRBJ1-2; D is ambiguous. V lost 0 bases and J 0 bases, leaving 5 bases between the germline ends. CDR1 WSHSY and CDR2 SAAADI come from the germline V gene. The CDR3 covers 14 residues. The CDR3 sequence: CASSESESNYGYTF. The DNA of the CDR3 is TGCGCCAGCAGTGAGTCGGAGTCTAACTATGGCTACACCTTC.

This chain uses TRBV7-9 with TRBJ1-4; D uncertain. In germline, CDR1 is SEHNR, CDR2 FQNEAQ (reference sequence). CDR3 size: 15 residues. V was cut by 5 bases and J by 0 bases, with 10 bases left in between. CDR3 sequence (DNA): TGTGCCAGCAGCCAAAACAGAGCAACTAATGAAAAACTGTTTTTT. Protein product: CASSQNRATNEKLFF.

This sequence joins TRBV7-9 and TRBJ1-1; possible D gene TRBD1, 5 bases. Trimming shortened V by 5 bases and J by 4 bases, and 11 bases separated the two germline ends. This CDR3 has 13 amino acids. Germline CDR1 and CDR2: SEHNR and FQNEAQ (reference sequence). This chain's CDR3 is CASSPWGGTEAFF. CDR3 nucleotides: TGTGCCAGCAGCCCCTGGGGGGGCACTGAAGCTTTCTTT.

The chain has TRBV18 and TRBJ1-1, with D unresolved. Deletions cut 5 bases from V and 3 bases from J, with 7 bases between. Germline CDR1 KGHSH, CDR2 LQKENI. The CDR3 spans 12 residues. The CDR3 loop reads CASSSTHTEAFF. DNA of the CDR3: TGTGCCAGCTCATCTACCCACACTGAAGCTTTCTTT. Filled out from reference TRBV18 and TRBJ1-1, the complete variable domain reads NAGVMQNPRHLVRRRGQEARLRCSPMKGHSHVYWYRQLPEEGLKFMVYLQKENIIDESGMPKERFSAEFPKEGPSILRIQQVVRGDSAAYFCASSSTHTEAFFGQGTRLTVV.

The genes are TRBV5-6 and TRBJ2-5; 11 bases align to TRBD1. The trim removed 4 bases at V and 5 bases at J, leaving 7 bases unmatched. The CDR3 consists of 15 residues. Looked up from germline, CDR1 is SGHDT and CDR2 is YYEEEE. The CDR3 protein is CASSPGTGGHETQYF. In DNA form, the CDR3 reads TGTGCCAGCAGCCCTGGGACAGGGGGTCATGAGACCCAGTACTTC.

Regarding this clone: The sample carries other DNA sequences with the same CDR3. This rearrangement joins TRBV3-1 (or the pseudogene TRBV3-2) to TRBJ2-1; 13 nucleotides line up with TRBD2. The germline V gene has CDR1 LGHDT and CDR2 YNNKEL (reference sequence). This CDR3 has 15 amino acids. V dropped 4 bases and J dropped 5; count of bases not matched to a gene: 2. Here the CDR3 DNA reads TGTGCCAGCAGCCTTGGACTAGCGGGGGACAATGAGCAGTTCTTC. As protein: CASSLGLAGDNEQFF.

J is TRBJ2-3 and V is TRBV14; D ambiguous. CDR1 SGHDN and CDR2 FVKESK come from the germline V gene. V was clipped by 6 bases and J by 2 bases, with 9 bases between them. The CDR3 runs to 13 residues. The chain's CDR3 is CASRQRTTDTQYF. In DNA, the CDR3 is TGTGCCAGCAGACAGAGAACCACAGATACGCAGTATTTT. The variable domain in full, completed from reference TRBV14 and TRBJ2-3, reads EAGVTQFPSHSVIEKGQTVTLRCDPISGHDNLYWYRRVMGKEIKFLLHFVKESKQDESGMPNNRFLAERTGGTYSTLKVQPAELEDSGVYFCASRQRTTDTQYFGPGTRLTVL.

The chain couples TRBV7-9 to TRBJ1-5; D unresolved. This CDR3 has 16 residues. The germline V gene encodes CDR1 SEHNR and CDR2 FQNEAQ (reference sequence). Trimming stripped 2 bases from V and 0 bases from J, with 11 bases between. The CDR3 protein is CASSLRSGDSNQPQHF. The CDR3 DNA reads TGTGCCAGCAGCTTACGCTCCGGGGATAGCAATCAGCCCCAGCATTTT.

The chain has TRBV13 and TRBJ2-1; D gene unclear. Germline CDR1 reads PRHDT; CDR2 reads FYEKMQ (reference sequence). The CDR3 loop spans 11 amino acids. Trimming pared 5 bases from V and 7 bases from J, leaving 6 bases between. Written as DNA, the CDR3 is TGTGCCAGCAGCCCAACAAATGAGCAGTTCTTC. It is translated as CASSPTNEQFF. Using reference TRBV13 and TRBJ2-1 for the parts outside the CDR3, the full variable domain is AAGVIQSPRHLIKEKRETATLKCYPIPRHDTVYWYQQGPGQDPQFLISFYEKMQSDKGSIPDRFSAQQFSDYHSELNMSSLELGDSALYFCASSPTNEQFFGPGTRLTVL.

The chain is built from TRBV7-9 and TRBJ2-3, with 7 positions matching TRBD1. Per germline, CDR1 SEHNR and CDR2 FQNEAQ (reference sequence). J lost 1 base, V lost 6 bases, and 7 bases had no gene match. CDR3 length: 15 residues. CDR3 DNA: TGTGCCAGCAGTTCCCCTCAGGGGGGCACAGATACGCAGTATTTT. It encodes CASSSPQGGTDTQYF.

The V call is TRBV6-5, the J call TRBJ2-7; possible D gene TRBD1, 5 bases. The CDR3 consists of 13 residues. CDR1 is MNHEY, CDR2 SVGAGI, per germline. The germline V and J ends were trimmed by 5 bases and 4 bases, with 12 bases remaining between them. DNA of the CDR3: TGTGCCAGCAGTCACCCGGACAATTACGAGCAGTACTTC. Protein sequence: CASSHPDNYEQYF.